This T cell receptor beta chain came from a study of shared clonotypes between healthy human individuals (dated by TCRdb to between 2020 and 2021). Broadly, across the study: A couple of women and a few men aged 18 to 49 years were included in the cohort. For each donor, CD4 naive and CD4 memory were each run on three plates, CD8 naive on two plates, and CD8 memory on one plate. To estimate repertoire size and how much clonotype sharing occurs between individuals, the study deeply sequenced the blood TCR repertoires of a handful of healthy adults. Different laboratories and diverse techniques were used to prepare libraries and sequence TCR repertoires, to increase sequencing depth and limit assay-specific biases. Leukapheresis yielded between about 0.9 and 8.9 billion PBMCs per donor. Broader findings and caveats from the paper: Approximately 5% of naive CD4, 3.5% of naive CD8, approximately 2% of memory CD4, and 0.4% of memory CD8 clonotypes were shared across four donors. Because the study included a small number of donors, the genetic and exposure-history diversity represented was limited. Even with the large sequencing depth, rarefaction of the sorted-subset datasets indicated that sequencing was incomplete. Based on pairwise subsampling, the degree of clonotype sharing among donors was expected to be affected by sequencing depth. Sampling was limited to blood, and TCR repertoires in tissue likely differ from TCR repertoires in blood. Larger estimated clonotype richness was generally found for naive subsets than for memory subsets. Compared with non-shared clonotypes, the clonotypes found in all four sorted-subset donors had higher generation probabilities.

TCR CDR3 regions were amplified from genomic DNA by multiplex PCR using the deep immunoSEQ assay. Extracted genomic DNA from each cell subset was distributed evenly across all wells of several immunoSEQ 96-well plates, and each plate was treated as a replicate. For sorted subsets, roughly 200 ng of genomic DNA, equivalent to some 30,000 T cell genomes, went into each replicate PCR. Purified libraries were quantified with a Qubit 3.0 fluorometer, sized on a Bioanalyzer 2100, and re-quantified with the KAPA Library Quantification kit. Each immunoSEQ 96-well plate was sequenced on its own single-read 150-cycle Illumina NextSeq 550 flow cell. Under the source paper's analysis protocol: The immunoSEQ output contained only junctional sequences without quality scores, so filtering could not match that applied to full-length reads. To assign V/J genes and CDR3, sequences were annotated against IMGT germline references using PyIR, a Python wrapper for IgBLAST v1.9. Reads were removed for weak V/J assignments (E-value above 1e-6), missing CDR3, stop codons, out-of-frame junctions, or ambiguous translated residues. V3J clonotypes were defined by identical inferred V gene, J gene, and CDR3 amino acid sequence. Percentage overlap between repertoires was calculated by dividing the number of shared unique clonotypes by the size of the smaller repertoire. Three approaches were used to assess repertoire richness: RTK rarefaction, the Chao1 estimator, and Recon v2.1 estimates of unobserved clonotypes. Generation probabilities were computed with OLGA for all TCRbeta clonotypes obtained by the gDNA method from several donors. The immuneACCESS repertoire file appears here via TCRdb, limited to in-frame rearrangements. These files lack a portion of the clones; in checked studies, under half of the deficit traces to unresolved V genes, and the cause of the others is not known. V and J calls and clone size follow that table, whereas D and trimming were derived from the DNA. The sample contains 600,000 to 750,000 clones, over 55% of them found a single time. Of the sample, more than 1.5% falls within the top ten clones.

Concerning this clone itself: What this receptor recognizes is not known. Base qualities were left out, and no much larger clone turns up one base away.

The donors were healthy, HIV-negative adults who had no recently reported acute infections or vaccinations. Every donor was a Caucasian adult residing in Nashville, Tennessee, USA. Magnetic negative selection was used to enrich CD4+ T cells, after which naive cells were positively selected on CD45RA and the negative fraction became the memory subset. Blood was obtained by leukapheresis, after which PBMCs were separated by Ficoll-Histopaque density gradient centrifugation and cryopreserved in liquid nitrogen vapor phase. Analytical flow cytometry was used to check the purity and quantity of every magnetically sorted T cell population. Genomic DNA was isolated from every sorted fraction and measured by UV absorbance on a Nanodrop 2000c. From a lookup of the germline V gene (reference sequence), CDR1 and CDR2 are LNHDA and SQIVND. Clipping removes 6 bases from V and 3 bases from J, with 10 as the unmatched junction base count. Reading from cysteine to phenylalanine, the CDR3 counts 16 amino acids. The kept DNA is CDR3 alone, 48 bases in frame from the first base.

This sequence uses TRBV19 and TRBJ1-2; 10 junctional bases match TRBD1. The specimen was memory CD4+ T cells sorted from blood. Per the publication, the cell subset or site label means: CD45RA-negative fraction. This TCR was sampled from a woman in her 30s in good health. This receptor has the CDR3 CASSRRDRGRDYGYTF. The sequenced DNA: TGTGCCAGTAGCCGCCGGGACAGGGGCCGCGACTATGGCTACACCTTC.